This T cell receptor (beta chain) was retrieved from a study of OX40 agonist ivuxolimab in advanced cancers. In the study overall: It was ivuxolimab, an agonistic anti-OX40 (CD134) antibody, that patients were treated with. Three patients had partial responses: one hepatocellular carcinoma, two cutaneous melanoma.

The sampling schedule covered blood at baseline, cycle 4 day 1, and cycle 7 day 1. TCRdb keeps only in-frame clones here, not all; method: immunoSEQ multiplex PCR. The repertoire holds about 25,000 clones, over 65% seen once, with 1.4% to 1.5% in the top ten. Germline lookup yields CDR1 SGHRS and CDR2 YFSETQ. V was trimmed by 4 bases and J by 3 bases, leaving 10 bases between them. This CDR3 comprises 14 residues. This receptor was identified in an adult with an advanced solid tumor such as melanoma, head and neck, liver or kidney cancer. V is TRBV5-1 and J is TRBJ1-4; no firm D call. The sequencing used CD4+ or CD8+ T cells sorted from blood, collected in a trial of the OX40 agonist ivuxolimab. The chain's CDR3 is CASSEQSPNEKLFF. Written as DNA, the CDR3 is TGCGCCAGCAGCGAGCAGTCTCCTAATGAAAAACTGTTTTTT.